This T cell receptor (beta chain) was found in a study of T-cell memory formation after mild COVID-19. General study findings and limits: Some clones that responded turned up in pre-infection memory, which suggests that cross-reactive memory joined in. Contracting CD8+ clones were enriched in EMRA, CD4+ mainly in CM and EM.

TCRdb analysed the 5' RACE reads with MiXCR anew, one entry per CDR3 protein. Of 350,000 to 500,000 distinct CDR3 sequences listed, 20% to 30% are singletons. This clonotype was seen ten or more times. What it binds is unknown. The CDR3 consists of 14 residues. Germline V lookup: CDR1 MNHEY, CDR2 SVGAGI. The V segment lost 6 bases and the J segment 10 bases; nucleotides outside the gene matches: 10. Sequenced sample: PBMCs or a T cell subset sorted from them (not recorded which). This clonotype originated in an adult woman who had mild COVID-19 (a few samples of this study predate the infection). Cell type and time point are not known. V and J are TRBV6-5 and TRBJ2-7, with TRBD2 matching 12 bases. CDR3 DNA sequence: TGTGCCAGCAGGGAGACTAGCGGGAGTTCTCCCCAGTACTTC. Protein: CASRETSGSSPQYF.